This T cell receptor beta chain was captured in a study of blood T cell repertoires in COVID-19. Study information: The study drew acute and convalescent COVID-19 samples from the United States, Italy and Spain. In each case, the material was cDNA or gDNA derived from T cells, B-cell-depleted T cells, or PBMCs.

The CDR3 extends over 14 amino acids. Germline CDR1 is GTSNPN and CDR2 is SVGIG (reference sequence). Germline trimming cut 0 bases from V and 2 bases from J; bases unmatched to any gene: 2. Recovered participants had two consecutive negative NP/OP PCR tests, healthcare professional clearance, or symptom resolution. Clones were read by immunoSEQ multiplex PCR, and TCRdb kept only the in-frame ones, dropping some. The repertoire includes 200,000 to 300,000 clones, around 89% of them detected once, and over 4% sits in the top ten. The sequenced sample consisted of PBMCs or T cells enriched from blood (not recorded which). The receptor's source is a woman aged 25-40 years who had recovered from COVID-19. The V and J genes are TRBV30 and TRBJ2-5, with 8 bases matching TRBD1. The CDR3 is CAWSVGQGQETQYF. In nucleotides, the CDR3 is TGTGCCTGGAGTGTAGGACAGGGACAAGAGACCCAGTACTTC.